A selection of T cell receptor beta chains follows, all from one sample in a study of blood T cell repertoires in COVID-19. Clones were sequenced by immunoSEQ multiplex PCR, and TCRdb holds only the in-frame ones, with some missing. The table records approximately 250,000 clones, 88% of them present only once. Specimen: PBMCs or T cells enriched from blood (not recorded which). Source of these receptors: a woman between 40 and 55 years old with acute COVID-19. Each CDR3 is given with its conserved first and last residue. A D gene is named only where the DNA matches it firmly. Clone size is not always given. Where it is, it says once, few, many or a class for expanded clones.

D gene,clone size,J gene,V gene,CDR3 protein,CDR3 DNA
.,.,TRBJ1-1,TRBV18,CASSTSITQGRGAFF,TGTGCCAGCTCGACAAGCATAACGCAGGGTAGGGGAGCTTTCTTT
.,.,TRBJ1-4,TRBV7-9,CASSSLDRDSNEKLFF,TGTGCCAGCAGCTCCCTAGACCGGGATTCTAATGAAAAACTGTTTTTT
TRBD2,once,TRBJ2-3,TRBV6-5,CASSYSASGRVDTQYF,TGTGCCAGCAGTTACTCGGCTAGCGGGAGGGTAGATACGCAGTATTTT
.,.,TRBJ1-4,TRBV12-3/TRBV12-4,CASSLGRVILFF,TGTGCCAGCAGTTTAGGCAGGGTCATACTGTTTTTT
TRBD2,.,TRBJ2-1,TRBV18,CASSPAGVDEQFF,TGTGCCAGCTCACCGGCGGGAGTCGATGAGCAGTTCTTC
TRBD1,.,TRBJ1-3,TRBV7-2,CASSPRQGAGNTIYF,TGTGCCAGCAGCCCCCGACAGGGGGCAGGAAACACCATATATTTT
TRBD2,.,TRBJ2-5,TRBV3-1/TRBV3-2,CASSRYQGHRTRLRLGETQYF,TGTGCCAGCAGCCGCTATCAAGGTCATAGGACTAGACTAAGACTTGGGGAGACCCAGTACTTC
TRBD1,.,TRBJ1-1,TRBV18,CASSPRQGVVSTEAFF,TGTGCCAGCTCACCAAGGCAGGGGGTCGTCAGCACTGAAGCTTTCTTT
.,.,TRBJ1-1,TRBV7-9,CASSLSPGLNTEAFF,TGTGCCAGCAGCTTATCGCCAGGGTTGAACACTGAAGCTTTCTTT
.,.,TRBJ2-1,TRBV10-2,CASSARQIVNEQFF,TGCGCCAGCAGTGCGCGGCAGATAGTCAATGAGCAGTTCTTC
.,.,TRBJ2-1,TRBV3-1/TRBV3-2,CASSLGNVPREQFF,TGTGCCAGCAGCCTAGGAAATGTACCTAGAGAGCAGTTCTTC
TRBD1,few,TRBJ2-5,TRBV7-7,CASSESTTGGKETQYF,TGTGCTAGCAGCGAGAGTACGACAGGGGGCAAAGAGACCCAGTACTTC
.,.,TRBJ1-4,TRBV7-6,CASSLGAKTNEKLFF,TGTGCCAGCAGCTTAGGGGCGAAAACTAATGAAAAACTGTTTTTT
.,few,TRBJ1-4,TRBV18,CASSPRVRSGVPTNEKLFF,TGTGCCAGCTCACCACGTGTGCGATCAGGGGTCCCAACTAATGAAAAACTGTTTTTT
TRBD2,.,TRBJ2-4,TRBV24-1,CATSDSHSLAGVQNIQYF,TGTGCCACCAGTGATTCTCACTCCCTAGCGGGAGTTCAAAACATTCAGTACTTC
TRBD2,.,TRBJ2-7,TRBV28,CASSLLGSGRQYEQYF,TGTGCCAGCAGTTTGCTTGGTAGCGGGAGACAGTACGAGCAGTACTTC
TRBD2,.,TRBJ2-2,TRBV6-1,CASSVGLAANTGELFF,TGTGCCAGCAGTGTCGGACTAGCGGCGAACACCGGGGAGCTGTTTTTT
TRBD1,.,TRBJ1-2,TRBV11-2,CASSFTLGQGGNYGYTF,TGTGCCAGCAGCTTTACGTTGGGACAGGGGGGTAACTATGGCTACACCTTC
.,once,TRBJ2-2,TRBV9,CASSVGVSRWSGELFF,TGTGCCAGCAGCGTGGGCGTATCCCGTTGGTCCGGGGAGCTGTTTTTT
.,few,TRBJ1-1,TRBV19,CASSPSLENTEAFF,TGTGCCAGTAGTCCTAGCCTTGAGAACACTGAAGCTTTCTTT
.,.,TRBJ1-1,TRBV5-1,CASSRLGQSGEAFF,TGCGCCAGCAGCAGACTTGGACAATCTGGTGAAGCTTTCTTT
TRBD2,.,TRBJ2-5,TRBV7-9,CASSSTSGAQETQYF,TGTGCCAGCAGCTCAACTAGCGGGGCTCAAGAGACCCAGTACTTC
.,.,TRBJ2-3,TRBV27,CASREYSTDTQYF,TGTGCCAGCAGGGAGTACAGCACAGATACGCAGTATTTT
.,.,TRBJ1-3,TRBV3-1/TRBV3-2,CASSQTGSGNTIYF,TGTGCCAGCAGTCAAACAGGCTCTGGAAACACCATATATTTT
TRBD2,.,TRBJ2-5,TRBV6-4,CASRTSPGQAQYF,TGTGCCAGCAGGACTAGCCCCGGTCAGGCCCAGTACTTC
TRBD1,.,TRBJ1-2,TRBV3-1/TRBV3-2,CASSQETVDRAYGYTF,TGTGCCAGCAGCCAAGAAACTGTGGACAGGGCCTATGGCTACACCTTC
.,.,TRBJ1-5,TRBV6-5,CASSYSPTNQPQHF,TGTGCCAGCAGTTACTCCCCTACTAATCAGCCCCAGCATTTT
.,.,TRBJ2-7,TRBV2,CASGVGGPGYEQYF,TGTGCCAGCGGCGTCGGAGGGCCCGGGTACGAGCAGTACTTC
TRBD1,.,TRBJ1-5,TRBV30,CAWRATGDGNQPQHF,TGTGCCTGGAGGGCGACAGGGGATGGCAATCAGCCCCAGCATTTT
TRBD1,.,TRBJ2-7,TRBV19,CASSSPGQGSYEQYF,TGTGCCAGTAGTAGCCCGGGACAGGGGTCCTACGAGCAGTACTTC
.,once,TRBJ1-2,TRBV15,CATSRDPGRNYGYTF,TGTGCCACCAGCAGAGATCCGGGGAGGAACTATGGCTACACCTTC
TRBD2,.,TRBJ2-3,TRBV14,CASSQELFKREGNTQYF,TGTGCCAGCAGCCAAGAGTTATTTAAGCGGGAGGGAAATACGCAGTATTTT
TRBD1,.,TRBJ2-7,TRBV11-2,CASTGTGGYYEQYF,TGTGCCAGCACAGGGACAGGGGGATACTACGAGCAGTACTTC
TRBD1,.,TRBJ1-2,TRBV29-1,CSGGQGYGYTF,TGCAGCGGGGGACAGGGTTATGGCTACACCTTC
TRBD1,.,TRBJ1-3,TRBV7-2,CASSFDRVTSGNTIYF,TGTGCCAGCAGCTTCGACAGGGTGACCTCTGGAAACACCATATATTTT
.,few,TRBJ1-4,TRBV19,CASSPTRRVQEKLFF,TGTGCCAGTAGCCCGACAAGGCGGGTTCAGGAAAAACTGTTTTTT